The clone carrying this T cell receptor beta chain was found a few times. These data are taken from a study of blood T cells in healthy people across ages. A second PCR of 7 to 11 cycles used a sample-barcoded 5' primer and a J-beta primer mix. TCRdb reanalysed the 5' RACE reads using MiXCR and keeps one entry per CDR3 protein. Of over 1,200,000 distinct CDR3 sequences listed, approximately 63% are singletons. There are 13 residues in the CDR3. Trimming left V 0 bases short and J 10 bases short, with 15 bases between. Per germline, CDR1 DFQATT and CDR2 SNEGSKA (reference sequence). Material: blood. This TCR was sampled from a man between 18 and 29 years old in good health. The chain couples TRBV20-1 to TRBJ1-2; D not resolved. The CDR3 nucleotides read TGCAGTGCTAGAGATAGTGAGAGCCCGGACTACACCTTC. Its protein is CSARDSESPDYTF.